This T cell receptor beta chain was recovered during a study of identical twins. The study's findings and limits: It was cross-sectional statistical analysis, not following the same donors, that the conclusions relied on. Zero-insertion analyses were open to partial confounding by invariant MAIT and iNKT cells.

The CDR3 is made up of 13 amino acids. The V end was cut by 0 bases, the J end by 8 bases, with 10 bases between. A universal primer site arose from template switching, and cDNA bore unique molecular identifiers. MiXCR, applied by TCRdb to the 5' RACE reads, yields one record per CDR3 protein. The data contain around 340,000 distinct CDR3 sequences, roughly 12% of them singletons. Note on this clonotype: Its antigen remains unknown.

The same data also went into a second study, on yellow fever vaccine responses in identical twins. Turning to that study: Reports say the vaccine T cell response in twins looked partly convergent and partly personalized.

The receptor was isolated from a woman younger than 35 in good health. The chain links TRBV23-1 to TRBJ1-2, with a tentative D call TRBD1 (6 bases). TRBV23-1 belongs to the ORF category, with a function that is uncertain. The sequenced sample was CD8+ T cells sorted from blood. CDR3 sequence reads: CASSQSQGRGYTF. DNA for the CDR3: TGCGCCAGCAGTCAATCGCAGGGGAGAGGCTACACCTTC.